The entry that follows covers one T cell receptor beta chain sequence. This sample stems from a study of blood T cell repertoires in COVID-19. Across the whole study: Sources were T cells, B-cell-depleted T cells, or PBMCs; the material itself was cDNA or gDNA.

Repertoires were generated with immunoSEQ multiplex PCR, while TCRdb's copy carries only in-frame clones and drops some. The sample includes under 200,000 clones, around 89% of them seen just once. Specimen: peripheral blood. This TCR derives from a man between 60 and 75 years old with acute or convalescent COVID-19.

This chain's CDR3 is CASSPAGTGDSGYTF. The CDR3 DNA follows: TGTGCCAGCAGTCCGGCCGGGACTGGCGACTCTGGCTACACCTTC. The chain carries TRBV6-5 and TRBJ1-2; D might be TRBD1 (5 bases). The CDR3 is made up of 15 amino acids. The V end was cut by 5 bases, the J end by 7 bases, with 20 bases between. Germline-derived CDR1 and CDR2 are MNHEY and SVGAGI.